This T cell receptor (beta chain) was captured by sequencing in a study of post-analysis software for immune sequencing data. Study-wide results and limits: Higher frequency in patients than in controls was seen for roughly five TRBV segments, with TRBV5-6, TRBV5-1 and TRBV20-1 among them.

This CDR3 has 15 residues. Germline loops: CDR1 LNHDA, CDR2 SQIVND (reference sequence). Losses at the gene ends were 7 bases for V and 4 bases for J; bases not matched to a gene: 7. As to this clonotype: What it recognizes is unknown.

Prepared libraries of TCR beta cDNA carried unique molecular identifiers. TCRdb processed the PCR reads anew with MiXCR; each CDR3 protein has one entry. The sample has roughly 800,000 distinct CDR3 sequences, 25% to 30% seen once. This rearrangement joins TRBV19 to TRBJ2-1; TRBD2 agrees at 10 bases. The source of this sequence is a girl aged 5-17 years with multiple sclerosis. Sequencing was carried out using blood. The CDR3 region has the DNA TGTGCCAGTACCTCCGGGACTAGCGTTTACAATGAGCAGTTCTTC. This gives the protein CASTSGTSVYNEQFF.